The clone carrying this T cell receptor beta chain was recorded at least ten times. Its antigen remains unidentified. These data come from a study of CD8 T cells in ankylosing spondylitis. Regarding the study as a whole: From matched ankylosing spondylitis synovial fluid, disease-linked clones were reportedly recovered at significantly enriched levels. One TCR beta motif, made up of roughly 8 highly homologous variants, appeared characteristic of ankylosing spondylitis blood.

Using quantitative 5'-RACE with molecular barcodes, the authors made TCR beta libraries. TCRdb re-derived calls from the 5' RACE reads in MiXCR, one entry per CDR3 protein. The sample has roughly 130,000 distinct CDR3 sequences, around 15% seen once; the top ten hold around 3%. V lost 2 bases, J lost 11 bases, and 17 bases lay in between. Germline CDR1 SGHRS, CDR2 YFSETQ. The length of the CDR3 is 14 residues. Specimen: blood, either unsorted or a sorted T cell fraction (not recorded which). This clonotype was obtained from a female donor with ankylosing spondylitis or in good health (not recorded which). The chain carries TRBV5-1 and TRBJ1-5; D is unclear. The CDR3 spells CASSFGPSEMAQHF. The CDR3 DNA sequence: TGCGCCAGCAGCTTTGGACCCTCTGAGATGGCCCAGCATTTT.